The rows below give T cell receptor beta chains drawn from one sample of a study of cytomegalovirus exposure and HLA in healthy donors. Method: immunoSEQ multiplex PCR; TCRdb's copy keeps in-frame clones and lacks some. The table lists tens of thousands of clones, approximately 70% of them singletons. Sequenced input: PBMCs. Receptors were obtained from a man younger than 45 in good health and CMV-seronegative. Both conserved end residues are part of each CDR3.

J,V,CDR3
TRBJ2-5,TRBV15,CATSRLADSQETQYF
TRBJ1-1,TRBV2,CASHKSGQGGSEAFF
TRBJ1-1,TRBV29-1,CSVEEGVLVLEAFF
TRBJ1-2,TRBV9,CASSHTDSLRTYGYTF
TRBJ2-7,TRBV6-1,CASSEGQGGFEQYF
TRBJ1-1,TRBV7-3,CASSLMSGVGTEAFF
TRBJ2-1,TRBV10-3,CAIRGLAGSSYNEQFF
TRBJ2-7,TRBV13,CASSSRTAVSYEQYF
TRBJ1-1,TRBV27,CASSYKGARTEAFF
TRBJ2-3,TRBV5-1,CASSLGEGTASTDTQYF
TRBJ1-1,TRBV11-3,CASRQDGSTEAFF
TRBJ1-5,TRBV7-2,CASSLDPGQHQPQHF
TRBJ1-1,TRBV6-1,CASRGQEPTEREAFF
TRBJ1-1,TRBV6-1,CASRQVEAFF
TRBJ2-7,TRBV5-1,CASSLSGDAYEQYF
TRBJ1-1,TRBV10-3,CAISEGPSTSGNTEAFF
TRBJ1-1,TRBV30,CAWSVHPNTEAFF
TRBJ1-1,TRBV6-1,CATWTGGIPEAFF
TRBJ2-5,TRBV9,CASSVEVLAGETQYF
TRBJ1-2,TRBV19,CASTRGDLYGYTF
TRBJ2-3,TRBV5-4,CASSLATSGRASDTQYF
TRBJ1-3,TRBV5-1,CASSLQQGETIYF
TRBJ2-2,TRBV5-1,CASRAAGELFF
TRBJ1-1,TRBV14,CASSLRQGTNTEAFF
TRBJ2-1,TRBV4-1,CASSHRTSRGNEQFF
TRBJ1-1,TRBV28,CASSKTGVVNEAFF
TRBJ1-2,TRBV30,CAWSRDTGVYGYTF
TRBJ1-4,TRBV5-5,CASSAGGSNEKLFF
TRBJ2-1,TRBV30,CAWSESGNYYNEQFF
TRBJ1-2,TRBV5-4,CASSRDNYGYTF
TRBJ2-5,TRBV19,CASSIQGQTQYF
TRBJ2-5,TRBV6-4,CASSESSGGQETQYF
TRBJ2-1,TRBV6-5,CASSYSPADEQFF
TRBJ1-3,TRBV21-1,CASLGSSGNTIYF
TRBJ2-2,TRBV28,CASSFRTSGGTGELFF
TRBJ2-7,TRBV28,CASSRQTSGSHEQYF
TRBJ1-5,TRBV18,CASSPGQALNQPQHF
TRBJ2-7,TRBV5-6,CASSLASHRTGYEQYF
TRBJ1-2,TRBV25-1,CASSETGGRGYGYTF
TRBJ1-2,TRBV7-6,CASSLGAANYGYTF
TRBJ1-1,TRBV11-2,CASSPPTGVHPEAFF
TRBJ1-2,TRBV19,CASSLRGGFYGYTF
TRBJ1-1,TRBV29-1,CSVGPGLMNTEAFF
TRBJ1-5,TRBV7-2,CASSQLNQPQHF
TRBJ2-7,TRBV27,CASRGLAGGYEQYF
TRBJ2-2,TRBV29-1,CSVEQEVDGELFF
TRBJ1-6,TRBV4-1,CASSQVTEGKGSPLHF
TRBJ2-3,TRBV27,CASGLLAGRGDTQYF
TRBJ1-1,TRBV4-2,CASSQGKQGETEAFF
TRBJ2-5,TRBV2,CASRGQTYQETQYF
TRBJ1-3,TRBV27,CASSLDRSFGNTIYF
TRBJ2-3,TRBV4-2,CASSSSTLSGVDTQYF
TRBJ1-1,TRBV6-5,CATTGASMNTEAFF
TRBJ1-6,TRBV28,CASSLVRDLRNNSPLHF
TRBJ2-5,TRBV30,CAWSVQRGGVETQYF